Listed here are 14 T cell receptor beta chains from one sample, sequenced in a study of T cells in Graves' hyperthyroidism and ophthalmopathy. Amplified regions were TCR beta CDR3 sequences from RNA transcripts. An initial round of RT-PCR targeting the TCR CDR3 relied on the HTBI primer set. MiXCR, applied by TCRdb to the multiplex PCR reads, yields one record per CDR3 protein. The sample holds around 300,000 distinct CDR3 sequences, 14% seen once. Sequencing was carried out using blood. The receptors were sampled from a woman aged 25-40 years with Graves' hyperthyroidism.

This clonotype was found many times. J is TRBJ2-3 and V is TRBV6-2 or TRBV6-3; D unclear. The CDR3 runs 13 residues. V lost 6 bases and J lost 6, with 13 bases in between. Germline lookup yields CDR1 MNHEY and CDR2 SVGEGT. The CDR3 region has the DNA TGTGCCAGCAGCCTATCAGCCGAGGATACGCAGTATTTT. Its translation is CASSLSAEDTQYF.

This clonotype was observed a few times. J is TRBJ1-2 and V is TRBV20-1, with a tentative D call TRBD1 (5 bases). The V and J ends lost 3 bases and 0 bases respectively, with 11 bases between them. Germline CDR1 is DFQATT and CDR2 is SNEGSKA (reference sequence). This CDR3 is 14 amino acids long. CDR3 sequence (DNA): TGCAGTGCTAGTCCCACAGGTGCTAACTATGGCTACACCTTC. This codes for CSASPTGANYGYTF.

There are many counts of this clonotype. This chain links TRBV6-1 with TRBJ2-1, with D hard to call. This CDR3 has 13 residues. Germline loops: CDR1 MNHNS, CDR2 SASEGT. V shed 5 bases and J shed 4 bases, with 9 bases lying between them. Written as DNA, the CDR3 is TGTGCCAGCAGTAAATCACGGTACAATGAGCAGTTCTTC. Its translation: CASSKSRYNEQFF.

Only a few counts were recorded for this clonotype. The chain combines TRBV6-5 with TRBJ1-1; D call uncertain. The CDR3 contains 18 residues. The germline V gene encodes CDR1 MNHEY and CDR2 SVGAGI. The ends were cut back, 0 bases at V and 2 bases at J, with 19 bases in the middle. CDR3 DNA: TGTGCCAGCAGTTACTCGAGGGCCCGTCATGCGGGAAACACTGAAGCTTTCTTT. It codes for CASSYSRARHAGNTEAFF.

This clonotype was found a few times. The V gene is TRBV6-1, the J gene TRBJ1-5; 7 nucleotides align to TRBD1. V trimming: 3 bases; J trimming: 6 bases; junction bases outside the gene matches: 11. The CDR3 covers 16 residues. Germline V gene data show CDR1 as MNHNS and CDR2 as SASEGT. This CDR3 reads CASSDRTGKSRQPQHF. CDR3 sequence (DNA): TGTGCCAGCAGTGACAGGACAGGCAAATCCCGTCAGCCCCAGCATTTT.

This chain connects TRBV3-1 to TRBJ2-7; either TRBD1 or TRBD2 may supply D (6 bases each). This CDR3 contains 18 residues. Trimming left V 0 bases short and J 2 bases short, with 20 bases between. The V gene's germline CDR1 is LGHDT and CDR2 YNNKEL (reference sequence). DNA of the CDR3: TGTGCCAGCAGCCAAGAGGGAGGACCGGGACAACGCCCCTACGAGCAGTACTTC. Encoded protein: CASSQEGGPGQRPYEQYF.

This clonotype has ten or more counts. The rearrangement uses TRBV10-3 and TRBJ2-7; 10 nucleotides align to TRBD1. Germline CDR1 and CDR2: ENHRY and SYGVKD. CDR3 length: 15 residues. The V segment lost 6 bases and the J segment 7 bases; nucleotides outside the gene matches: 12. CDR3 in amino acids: CAIRIGGQGFGEQYF. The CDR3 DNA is TGTGCCATCAGGATAGGGGGACAGGGGTTTGGTGAGCAGTACTTC.

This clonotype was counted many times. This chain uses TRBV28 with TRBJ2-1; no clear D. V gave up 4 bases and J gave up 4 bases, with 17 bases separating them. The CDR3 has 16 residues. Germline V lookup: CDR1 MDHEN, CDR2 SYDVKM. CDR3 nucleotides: TGTGCCAGCAGTTCCGGATCTACTCCCACGTACAATGAGCAGTTCTTC. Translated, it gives CASSSGSTPTYNEQFF.

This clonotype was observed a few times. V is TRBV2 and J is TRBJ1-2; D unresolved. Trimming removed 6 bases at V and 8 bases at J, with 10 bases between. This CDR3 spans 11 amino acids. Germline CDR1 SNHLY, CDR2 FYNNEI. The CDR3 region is CASSELMGYTF. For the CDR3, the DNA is TGTGCCAGCAGCGAACTCATGGGCTACACCTTC.

The CDR3 spells CASSSEPGQGSYGYTF. In DNA form, the CDR3 reads TGTGCCAGCTCATCAGAACCGGGACAGGGGAGCTATGGCTACACCTTC. The chain uses TRBV18 and TRBJ1-2, with TRBD1 identical over 10 bases. The CDR3 length is 16 residues. In germline, CDR1 is KGHSH, CDR2 LQKENI. V was pared by 5 bases and J by 4 bases, with 10 bases of the junction left unmatched.

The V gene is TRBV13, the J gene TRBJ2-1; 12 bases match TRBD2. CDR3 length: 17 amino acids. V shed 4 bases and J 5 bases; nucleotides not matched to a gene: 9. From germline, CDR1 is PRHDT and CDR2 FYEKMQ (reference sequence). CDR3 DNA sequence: TGTGCCAGCAGCTCTCAGACTAGCGGGAGACCTAACAATGAGCAGTTCTTC. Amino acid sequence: CASSSQTSGRPNNEQFF.

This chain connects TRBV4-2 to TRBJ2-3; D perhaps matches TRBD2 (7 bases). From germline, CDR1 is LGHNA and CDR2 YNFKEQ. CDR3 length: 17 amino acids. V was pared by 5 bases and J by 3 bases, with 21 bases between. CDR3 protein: CASSTRGAGRATDTQYF. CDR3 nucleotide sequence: TGTGCCAGCAGCACCCGGGGGGCGGGACGGGCGACAGATACGCAGTATTTT.

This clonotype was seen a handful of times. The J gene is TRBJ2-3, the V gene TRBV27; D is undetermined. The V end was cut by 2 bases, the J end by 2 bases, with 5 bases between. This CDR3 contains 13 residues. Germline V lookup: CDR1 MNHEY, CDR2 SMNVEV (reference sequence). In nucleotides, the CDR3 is TGTGCCAGCAGTTTACAATACACAGATACGCAGTATTTT. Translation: CASSLQYTDTQYF.

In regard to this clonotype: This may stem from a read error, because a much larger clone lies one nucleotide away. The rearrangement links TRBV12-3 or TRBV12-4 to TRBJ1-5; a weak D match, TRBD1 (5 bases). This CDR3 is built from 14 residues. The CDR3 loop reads CASSSGGASGPRHF. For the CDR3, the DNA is TGTGCCAGCAGTTCGGGCGGGGCCTCTGGGCCCCGGCATTTT.